One sample yielded the 9 T cell receptor beta chains listed below, sequenced in a study of cytomegalovirus exposure and HLA in healthy donors. The PCR used 60 Vbeta and 13 Jbeta primers. Assay: immunoSEQ multiplex PCR; the TCRdb copy retains only in-frame clones and omits some. The data show about 160,000 clones, 85% seen once. Material for sequencing was PBMCs. These receptors were collected from a boy between 2 and 10 years old in good health and CMV-seronegative.

V gene TRBV4-1 combines with J gene TRBJ1-6; 8 nucleotides align to TRBD1. This CDR3 comprises 18 residues. Losses at the gene ends were 1 base for V and 4 bases for J; bases not matched to a gene: 9. The germline CDR1 and CDR2 sequences are MGHRA and YSYEKL. CDR3 in amino acids: CASSQGGDRPSYNSPLHF. CDR3 nucleotide sequence: TGCGCCAGCAGCCAAGGGGGGGACAGGCCGTCGTATAATTCACCCCTCCACTTT.

This chain links TRBV27 with TRBJ2-2, with a possible D match to TRBD1 (6 bases). With 4 bases removed from V and 6 bases from J, the gap between germline ends came to 18 bases. The CDR3 has 16 amino acids. Germline V gene data show CDR1 as MNHEY and CDR2 as SMNVEV (reference sequence). This CDR3 reads CASSSRDTVLAGELFF. CDR3 bases: TGTGCCAGCAGTTCTCGGGACACGGTTCTTGCCGGGGAGCTGTTTTTT.

The chain combines TRBV7-9 with TRBJ2-2; 12 bases agree with TRBD1. Losses at the gene ends were 6 bases for V and 6 bases for J; bases not matched to a gene: 2. The CDR3 has 14 amino acids. Germline V gene lookup returns CDR1 SEHNR and CDR2 FQNEAQ (reference sequence). CDR3 amino acids: CASRGDRGPGELFF. DNA of the CDR3: TGTGCCAGCAGGGGGGACAGGGGGCCCGGGGAGCTGTTTTTT.

The chain couples TRBV6-1 to TRBJ2-5; the match to TRBD2 covers 7 bases. Germline lookup yields CDR1 MNHNS and CDR2 SASEGT. The CDR3 is 15 amino acids. After removal of 8 bases from V and 1 base from J, the junction contained 10 bases not matched to a gene. The CDR3 loop is CASGRLAVFQETQYF. The DNA for the CDR3 is TGTGCCAGCGGGAGACTAGCCGTATTCCAAGAGACCCAGTACTTC.

Turning to this clone: Distinct nucleotide sequences in the sample also encode this CDR3. The chain carries TRBV27 and TRBJ1-5; TRBD1 agrees at 7 bases. This CDR3 spans 14 amino acids. Germline loops: CDR1 MNHEY, CDR2 SMNVEV (reference sequence). V dropped 6 bases and J dropped 2; count of bases not matched to a gene: 4. In DNA, the CDR3 is TGTGCCAGCAGCCTCGACAGGGGCAATCAGCCCCAGCATTTT. This sequence encodes CASSLDRGNQPQHF.

The sample holds one count of this clone. The genes are TRBV11-2 and TRBJ2-7; TRBD2 matches at 9 bases. V dropped 4 bases and J dropped 6; count of bases not matched to a gene: 7. Germline V gives CDR1 SGHAT, CDR2 FQNNGV. The CDR3 is made up of 14 amino acids. The CDR3 spells CASSSTSGWGEQYV. The CDR3, as DNA: TGTGCCAGCAGCTCGACTAGCGGATGGGGCGAGCAGTACGTC.

The gene calls are TRBV29-1 and TRBJ1-2; TRBD1 might be the D (5 bases). This CDR3 is 12 amino acids long. V was pared by 0 bases and J by 7 bases, with 9 bases between. From germline, CDR1 is SQVTM and CDR2 ANQGSEA. CDR3 DNA sequence: TGCAGCGTTGAAGACAGGCAGGGTGGCTACACCTTC. It translates to CSVEDRQGGYTF.

This clone was counted once. The V call is TRBV19, the J call TRBJ2-7, with 8 bases fitting TRBD1. Germline CDR1 LNHDA, CDR2 SQIVND (reference sequence). The V and J ends lost 5 bases and 5 bases, in that order; junction bases with no gene match: 8. This CDR3 has 14 residues. In DNA, the CDR3 is TGTGCCAGTAGTCCCCGGACAGGGTCCCACGAGCAGTACTTC. Translating it yields CASSPRTGSHEQYF.

The V gene is TRBV9, the J gene TRBJ2-5, with 10 bases that match TRBD1. Germline V gene data show CDR1 as SGDLS and CDR2 as YYNGEE. V trimming: 4 bases; J trimming: 7 bases; junction bases outside the gene matches: 10. This CDR3 has 15 residues. CDR3 sequence reads: CASSPPGTGAGTQYF. Written as DNA, the CDR3 is TGTGCCAGCAGCCCACCCGGGACAGGGGCCGGGACCCAGTACTTC.